Reported below is one TCR beta chain. Its binding antigen is unknown. Base qualities are missing; no much larger clone stands one base away. This entry belongs to a study of cytomegalovirus exposure and HLA in healthy donors (dated by TCRdb to the late 2010s). Regarding the complete study: According to an earlier analysis of a few hundred of the donors, about 180 million T cells yielded 100 million or so unique TCR beta sequences and approximately 280 Gb of sequence data. A later genetic analysis used genome-wide SNP genotypes for about three fifths of the 666 donors, treating that subset as a discovery cohort. Typing coverage varied by locus: about 629-640 donors for A, B, C, DRB1 and DQB1; more than 500 for DQA1; over 600 for DPA1; under 490 for DPB1. Four or five DR-DQ haplotypes were handled as single units for association and clustering because linkage in the cohort was strong. Donor age, sex, ethnicity and CMV serostatus were compiled together with the repertoire data. Every repertoire in the discovery cohort had been generated on one and the same sequencing platform. HLA typing included class I and class II loci at four-digit resolution. A later analysis re-analyzed previously published TCR beta repertoires from hundreds of donors and added high-resolution HLA genotyping to study TCR occurrence patterns. The genetic ancestry cluster associated with self-reported Caucasian donors included about four fifths of the roughly 410 genotyped donors. An early release covering about 600 HLA-typed donors comprised around 300 gigabases of sequencing data and tens of millions of unique TCR sequences. Using immunosequencing, the study profiled T cell repertoires from around 670 subjects and related those repertoires to cytomegalovirus serostatus. To decide whether each TCR beta V gene segment behaved as functional or pseudogenic, an earlier analysis of some 580 of the donors relied on high-throughput TCR beta sequencing. In addition to the first cohort of approximately 650 subjects, a separate validation cohort of 130 or so different subjects was used. In the later analysis, no new phenotypic data were used to find candidate immune exposures; instead, reliance was placed on TCR beta sequences and their occurrence across donors. The aim of the study was to test whether cataloging public T cell receptors could identify signatures of past pathogen exposure. Among some 400 genotyped donors of the cohort, an average of roughly 230,000 unique TCR beta nucleotide sequences was sequenced per donor, of which roughly 17% were non-productive. The study combined high-throughput TCR immunosequencing, statistical association of individual TCRs with disease status, and machine learning to predict cytomegalovirus infection status. Results and caveats for the whole study, not just this receptor: Most TCR sequences were observed very rarely across donors, whereas some public TCRs were present in many individuals. When HLA alleles, especially DR and DQ, strongly co-occurred, attributing TCR associations to individual alleles was difficult. An association between a missense DCLRE1C variant and V-gene and J-gene trimming of TCR beta chains was found in a later genetic analysis and replicated in an independent cohort. The sequencing pipeline was judged likely to have produced a cluster of highly shared sequence variants as a technical artifact. A later analysis found that TCR association rates varied across HLA loci, with DRB1 alleles showing the most associated TCRs and HLA-C alleles the fewest. Broadly in line with IMGT annotations, most TCR beta V segments showed up in productive rearrangements about 87% or about 30% of the time in an earlier analysis of approximately 600 of the donors. The only immune exposure information available for the cohort was CMV serostatus. A further reported finding was that TCR beta sequences accurately predicted the HLA-A and HLA-B alleles for most subjects in the first cohort. Some IMGT-functional V segments, including TRBV6-2 and TRBV6-3, could not be told apart with the 87-base-pair reads, so those segments were excluded. According to a later analysis, most CMV-associated TCR beta chains appeared to be HLA-restricted, and the HLA associations seemed to be driven largely by CMV exposure. The presence/absence analyses assumed that sequencing depth was roughly uniform across donors, and that assumption may not be true. A later analysis associated 15,000 or so TCR beta sequences with specific HLA alleles at a false discovery rate of 0.05. A later genetic analysis reported fewer N-insertions in productive TCRs among donors in an Asian-associated ancestry cluster than the approximately 700-donor mean. Because counts were too low, about 15 rarely observed V segments, including chromosome 9 orphons, were left out of the earlier analysis of roughly 600 of the donors. Cytomegalovirus status was reported to be diagnosed by the classifier with high specificity and sensitivity in both the original and validation cohorts. Because some donors lacked HLA typing at each locus, the association tests relied only on the typed subset. Correlated functional status among segregating V segments might be attributable to linkage disequilibrium, but an unknown experimental factor could not be ruled out. A later analysis found that HLA-associated TCR beta chains were more clonally expanded and had lower generation probabilities than equally common non-associated chains. Only TCR beta chains were sequenced in this cohort, and the absence of alpha or paired-chain data limited detectable features. The study gave a list of around 170 TCR beta chains associated with cytomegalovirus. In vitro tests confirmed that a few of the cytomegalovirus-associated TCR beta chains recognize cytomegalovirus antigens. A later analysis reported that several top co-occurrence clusters appeared linked to parvovirus B19, influenza, CMV and Epstein-Barr virus. According to the authors, the approach could potentially be generalized to other disease states and immunological phenotypes.

CDR1 and CDR2, looked up from the germline V gene, are SGDLS and YYNGEE. CDR3 length: 14 amino acids, cysteine to phenylalanine. Here the CDR3 DNA is all that survives: 42 bases in frame from base 1. Compared with germline, V lacks 4 bases and J lacks 8 bases; bases without a gene match: 6. The cohort comprised approximately 700 healthy bone marrow donors. Cohort members were all nominally healthy when sampled, although unrecorded immune exposures were likely present. The donor tested CMV seronegative and was one of the 352 seronegative cohort members. A peripheral blood sample was collected from each donor, and TCR beta sequencing was performed on peripheral blood mononuclear cells. Genomic DNA was extracted from the blood cell samples with the Qiagen DNeasy Blood Extraction Kit. Receptors were amplified or captured by the immunoSEQ multiplex PCR assay. For the multiplex PCR, a mixture combining 60 forward primers for TCR Vbeta segments and 13 reverse primers for TCR Jbeta segments was used. The CDR3 region of rearranged TCR beta genes was amplified from genomic DNA by a multiplex PCR assay. The amplified TCR beta libraries were sequenced on the Illumina HiSeq System as 87-base-pair reads. In the original analysis: A later analysis tallied about 77 million unique TCR beta chains across the 660 or so repertoires, and 10 million to 11 million of those chains were shared by two or more donors. To remove PCR and sequencing errors, raw reads were error-corrected and collapsed into unique sequences using a nearest-neighbor algorithm that merged closely related sequences. To assign V, D and J gene segments, CDR3 sequences were aligned to IMGT reference sequences. Each retained sequence needed at least a six-nucleotide match to both a V gene segment and a J gene segment. A rearrangement counted as productive if the CDR3 had no stop codons and remained in frame with V and J, and every other rearrangement counted as non-productive. CDR3 was defined by IMGT convention, running from the second conserved V-encoded cysteine to the conserved J-encoded phenylalanine. The earlier analysis of some 550 of the donors excluded any sequence lacking an unambiguous match to a single V gene segment. In an earlier analysis of 587 of the donors, a V segment was called functional when productive rearrangements were above 56.7%, and segregating when the standard deviation between donors exceeded 5%. A statistical classification framework was built for diagnosing cytomegalovirus status from the catalog of TCR beta chain sequences. In a later analysis, TCR nucleotide sequences were compared against IMGT/GENE-DB human TR gene sequences so that V and J genes could be assigned. A later analysis assigned CDR3 sequences and most-parsimonious VDJ recombination scenarios with the TCRdist pipeline. In a later analysis, each TCR beta chain was defined by its CDR3 amino acid sequence together with its V-gene family, and reads lacking a unique V-gene family were excluded. A later analysis removed 600 or so highly shared, low-generation-probability nucleotide sequences to deal with suspected cross-contamination and a sequencing artifact. In a later analysis, a clonal expansion index was calculated for each public chain from normalized within-repertoire ranks of inferred template counts. Generation probabilities in a later analysis came from a VDJ recombination model fitted to out-of-frame rearrangements, and those results were checked against IGoR. A later analysis scored TCR-TCR, TCR-HLA and TCR-CMV co-occurrence with hypergeometric tests, applying a repertoire-size bias correction to TCR pairs. False discovery rates were estimated in a later analysis by permuting HLA or CMV assignments 20 times. In a later analysis, co-occurring TCRs were grouped using DBSCAN, with TCRdist sequence similarity added in when clustering inside HLA-allele-positive subsets. Repertoires with fewer than 30,000 or more than 120,000 public chains, plus five repertoires with anomalous nucleotide sharing, were excluded from co-occurrence clustering. In its TCRdb copy, this immuneACCESS table keeps in-frame sequences only and misses some clones. Where compared with another copy, unresolved V genes explain less than half of these, and the others have no known cause. V, J and clone size are those of that table, while D and trimming were read from the DNA. In all, the sample holds 90,000 to 110,000 clones, and around 70% of those were seen once. The top ten clones comprise 1% to 1.5% of the sample.

This receptor was obtained from a man aged 35 to 55 in good health and CMV-seronegative. The sample consisted of PBMCs. This receptor chain uses TRBV9 and TRBJ2-4, with 10 central nucleotides matching TRBD1. At the DNA level, the sequence is TGTGCCAGCAGCTCCCGGGACAGGGGTGACATTCAGTACTTC. Translated, it reads CASSSRDRGDIQYF.